The clone carrying this T cell receptor (beta chain) showed up many times. This entry is derived from a study of neurological immune-mediated disorders. V was clipped by 7 bases and J by 8 bases, with 18 bases between them. Germline CDR1 SGHTA, CDR2 FQGNSA. The CDR3 spans 15 residues. TCRdb used MiXCR to reprocess the 5' RACE reads, holding one entry per CDR3 protein. The sample holds fewer than 85,000 distinct CDR3 sequences, roughly a sixth seen once. PBMCs numbering 2 million and stored at -80 C yielded the unsorted libraries. This clonotype was obtained from a woman in her forties in good health. The chain combines TRBV7-2 with TRBJ1-6; D may be TRBD1 (6 bases). Specimen: PBMCs. The CDR3 nucleotides read TGTGCCAGCAACTGGTTCCGGGACACCGATTCACCCCTCCACTTT. The encoded protein is CASNWFRDTDSPLHF.